This is a list of T cell receptor beta chains from one sample in a study of T cell changes during pregnancy in multiple sclerosis. This table comes from immunoSEQ multiplex PCR, and its TCRdb copy is limited to in-frame clones, with some not included. Among about 20,000 clones listed, 70% to 90% were seen once. This specimen consisted of CD8+ T cells from peripheral blood mononuclear cells, obtained in the second trimester of pregnancy. These TCRs come from a female donor in good health, enrolled as a control in a pregnancy study. Each CDR3 is given with its conserved first and last residue. Fields, in order: D gene, J gene, V gene, clone size, CDR3 DNA, CDR3 protein. A D gene is named only where the DNA matches it firmly. Some rows have no size entry. The others give once, few or many, or a class for an expanded clone.

-,TRBJ2-1,TRBV15,-,TGTGCCACCAGCAGAGACCTCGAAGTCATAATCAGTGAGCAGTTCTTC,CATSRDLEVIISEQFF
-,TRBJ1-5,TRBV6-1,-,TGTGCCAGCAGTGAAGCCTGGAGGGCAAATCAGCCCCAGCATTTT,CASSEAWRANQPQHF
TRBD1,TRBJ2-6,TRBV9,-,TGTGCCAGCAGCCCTCCGTGGCGGACAGGACCCTCTGGGGCCAACGTCCTGACTTTC,CASSPPWRTGPSGANVLTF
-,TRBJ2-1,TRBV9,-,TGTGCCAGCAGCGCGGGTGGTGAGCAGTTCTTC,CASSAGGEQFF
-,TRBJ1-2,TRBV11-3,-,TGTGCCAGCAGCCCCCGAGTCGGAGCCATCTATGGCTACACCTTC,CASSPRVGAIYGYTF
TRBD1,TRBJ1-1,TRBV4-1,-,TGCGCCAGCAGCCAATCAGGGACAGGGATCACTGAAGCTTTCTTT,CASSQSGTGITEAFF
-,TRBJ1-5,TRBV5-5,-,TGTGCCAGCAGCCAAAAGGGGAATAGCAATCAGCCCCAGCATTTT,CASSQKGNSNQPQHF
-,TRBJ1-1,TRBV5-4,once,TGTGCCAGCAGCTTGGATCCTCAGGTCACTGAAGCTTTCTTT,CASSLDPQVTEAFF
TRBD2,TRBJ2-7,TRBV9,-,TGTGCCAGCAGCGCTTACGGCGGGACTAGCATCTACGAGCAGTACTTC,CASSAYGGTSIYEQYF
-,TRBJ1-4,TRBV21-1,-,TGTGCCAGCAGGGCATGGGTAGCTACAAGGTGCGAAAAACTGTTTTTT,CASRAWVATRCEKLFF
-,TRBJ1-5,TRBV28,once,TGTGCCAGCAGACCACTCAATCAGCCCCAGCATTTT,CASRPLNQPQHF
-,TRBJ1-1,TRBV28,-,TGTGCCAGCAGTTATAAGAACACTGAAGCTTTCTTT,CASSYKNTEAFF
-,TRBJ2-1,TRBV7-8,once,TGTGCCAGCAGCTTAGAAGAGGGCTCCTACAATGAGCAGTTCTTC,CASSLEEGSYNEQFF
TRBD2,TRBJ2-5,TRBV6-1,few,TGTGCCAGCAGTGAACTAGCGGGAGGGCAAGAGACCCAGTACTTC,CASSELAGGQETQYF
-,TRBJ1-5,TRBV5-1,-,TGCGCCAGCAGCCAGGACGGGAGTAATCAGCCCCAGCATTTT,CASSQDGSNQPQHF
TRBD1,TRBJ2-1,TRBV15,once,TGTGCCACCAGCAGCCCCGGGACAGGACACAATGAGCAGTTCTTC,CATSSPGTGHNEQFF
-,TRBJ2-7,TRBV7-9,-,TGTGCCAGCAGCTTGGGCGGGACCTACGAGCAGTACTTC,CASSLGGTYEQYF
-,TRBJ2-1,TRBV7-9,-,TGTGCCAGCAGCCCTTCATACGGGAATGGCGGGAATGAGCAGTTCTTC,CASSPSYGNGGNEQFF